The 24 T cell receptor beta chains given below trace back to one sample, sequenced in a study of metastatic and nonmetastatic thyroid tumors. Until they underwent thyroid surgery, no patient had received any treatment. TCRdb reprocessed the PCR reads using MiXCR. Here the sample spans over 55,000 clones, roughly 30% being singletons. Sequencing was performed on blood. The receptors were gathered from a female donor with papillary thyroid cancer or a benign thyroid nodule (not recorded which). Some clones in this sample may be carry-over from other donors' samples.

This chain uses TRBV27 with TRBJ2-7; tentatively, D is TRBD2 (6 bases). This CDR3 has 15 amino acids. V gave up 6 bases and J gave up 1 base, with 16 bases separating them. Germline loops: CDR1 MNHEY, CDR2 SMNVEV (reference sequence). CDR3 sequence: CASSPLGGLSYEQYF. The CDR3 bases are TGTGCCAGCAGCCCACTTGGGGGGTTGTCCTACGAGCAGTACTTC.

This clone appeared a few times. The rearrangement links TRBV27 to TRBJ1-5, with D hard to call. Trimming pared 6 bases from V and 6 bases from J, leaving 15 bases between. This CDR3 comprises 14 residues. Looked up from germline, CDR1 is MNHEY and CDR2 is SMNVEV (reference sequence). The chain's CDR3 is CASSSAGIGQPQHF. The CDR3, as DNA: TGTGCCAGCAGCTCGGCTGGGATAGGTCAGCCCCAGCATTTT.

This clone was seen only a few times. The V gene is TRBV2, the J gene TRBJ2-1, with TRBD2 matching over 7 bases. Germline trimming cut 2 bases from V and 9 bases from J; bases unmatched to any gene: 7. Germline V gene lookup returns CDR1 SNHLY and CDR2 FYNNEI. This CDR3 has 14 amino acids. CDR3 residues: CASSEWGTGGEQFF. CDR3 bases: TGTGCCAGCAGTGAATGGGGGACGGGGGGTGAGCAGTTCTTC.

The table lists this clone with a few counts. This rearrangement joins TRBV25-1 to TRBJ2-2; 10 bases match TRBD2. The CDR3 totals 16 residues. V lost 3 bases and J lost 3; bases outside the gene matches: 4. Germline CDR1 is MGHDK and CDR2 is SYGVNS. The CDR3 here is CASSDSGRADTGELFF. The CDR3 region has the DNA TGTGCCAGCAGTGACAGCGGGAGGGCCGACACCGGGGAGCTGTTTTTT.

This clone was observed a handful of times. V is TRBV9 and J is TRBJ2-1; D ambiguous. CDR3 length: 12 amino acids. Trimming shortened V by 4 bases and J by 4 bases, and 6 bases separated the two germline ends. The germline gives CDR1 SGDLS, CDR2 YYNGEE. The CDR3 region is CASSPMYNEQFF. Here the CDR3 DNA reads TGTGCCAGCAGCCCGATGTACAATGAGCAGTTCTTC.

The rearrangement links TRBV7-2 to TRBJ1-1; 7 nucleotides agree with TRBD1. J lost 11 bases, V lost 2 bases, and 8 bases had no gene match. The CDR3 is 13 residues long. The germline CDR1 and CDR2 sequences are SGHTA and FQGNSA. The CDR3 DNA reads as TGTGCCAGCAGCTTAAGACAGGGCGGGCATGCTTTCTTT. This codes for CASSLRQGGHAFF.

The chain recombines TRBV2 with TRBJ1-2, with D maybe TRBD1 (6 bases). This CDR3 contains 15 residues. Per the germline V gene, CDR1 is SNHLY and CDR2 is FYNNEI. Trimming cost V 6 bases and J 5 bases, with 19 bases left between them. CDR3 coding DNA: TGTGCCAGCAGCTCGGGACAAGGATGGATGTATGGCTACACCTTC. It encodes CASSSGQGWMYGYTF.

This clone was found once. The CDR3 spells CASSAAWDRGYEQYF. CDR3 DNA sequence: TGTGCCAGCAGCGCCGCATGGGACAGGGGTTACGAGCAGTACTTC. This sequence joins TRBV7-9 and TRBJ2-7; 10 nucleotides agree with TRBD1. Germline CDR1 SEHNR, CDR2 FQNEAQ (reference sequence). With V trimmed by 5 bases and J by 4 bases, 8 bases remained unmatched. The CDR3 covers 15 residues. Filled out from reference TRBV7-9 and TRBJ2-7, the complete variable domain reads DTGVSQNPRHKITKRGQNVTFRCDPISEHNRLYWYRQTLGQGPEFLTYFQNEAQLEKSRLLSDRFSAERPKGSFSTLEIQRTEQGDSAMYLCASSAAWDRGYEQYFGPGTRLTVT.

The genes are TRBV7-3 and TRBJ2-3; unclear D gene. The germline V gene encodes CDR1 SGHTA and CDR2 FQGTGA. This CDR3 region has 15 residues. Trimming stripped 0 bases from V and 5 bases from J, with 12 bases between. The CDR3 bases are TGTGCCAGCAGCTTAACGGAAGAAAGAGAAGATACGCAGTATTTT. Translation gives CASSLTEEREDTQYF.

The chain recombines TRBV6-5 with TRBJ1-2, with TRBD1 as a possible D gene (6 bases). CDR1 and CDR2 from the germline V gene are MNHEY and SVGAGI. The length of the CDR3 is 11 residues. Trimming left V 5 bases short and J 6 bases short, with 7 bases between. Written as DNA, the CDR3 is TGTGCCAGCAGTAACAGGGATGGCTACACCTTC. Amino acids: CASSNRDGYTF.

This clone came up many times. The junction differs from germline at one of its ends, possibly a read error. The chain combines TRBV2 with TRBJ2-1, with D possibly being TRBD1 (6 bases). This CDR3 is built from 13 residues. Germline V gene data show CDR1 as SNHLY and CDR2 as FYNNEI. CDR3 coding DNA: TGTGTCAGCAATCGTCCTAGGGACAATGGGCAGTTCTTC. It is translated as CVSNRPRDNGQFF. Full variable domain (rest looked up from reference TRBV2 and TRBJ2-1): EPEVTQTPSHQVTQMGQEVILRCVPISNHLYFYWYRQILGQKVEFLVSFYNNEISEKSEIFDDQFSVERPDGSNFTLKIRSTKLEDSAMYFCVSNRPRDNGQFFGPGTRLTVL.

The J gene is TRBJ1-1, the V gene TRBV12-3 or TRBV12-4; unclear D gene. Trimming took off 6 bases at V and 0 bases at J, with 14 bases between the two ends. The CDR3 extends over 15 amino acids. DNA of the CDR3: TGTGCCAGCAGATCACCGGGGAAAATGAACACTGAAGCTTTCTTT. Translating gives CASRSPGKMNTEAFF.

This sequence joins TRBV7-3 and TRBJ1-2, with a possible D match to TRBD1 (5 bases). Trimming removed 2 bases at V and 6 bases at J, with 13 bases between. The germline V gene has CDR1 SGHTA and CDR2 FQGTGA. The CDR3 runs 14 residues. The CDR3: CASSLVSGGDGYTF. DNA for the CDR3: TGTGCCAGCAGCTTAGTTTCTGGGGGTGATGGCTACACCTTC.

The V and J genes are TRBV12-3 or TRBV12-4 and TRBJ2-5, with D possibly matching TRBD1 (6 bases). V lost 8 bases to trimming and J lost 1 base, with 14 bases between them. The CDR3 covers 14 residues. Written as DNA, the CDR3 is TGTGCCAGCGGTAAGGGGGAATCCCAAGAGACCCAGTACTTC. This gives the protein CASGKGESQETQYF.

This clone was observed a handful of times. The chain recombines TRBV6-1 with TRBJ2-7; D uncertain. Trimming shortened V by 6 bases and J by 6 bases, and 9 bases separated the two germline ends. CDR1 and CDR2 from the germline V gene are MNHNS and SASEGT. The CDR3 loop spans 11 amino acids. CDR3 amino acids: CASRRGGEQYF. CDR3 nucleotide sequence: TGTGCCAGCAGACGTGGCGGCGAGCAGTACTTC.

This clone was recorded a few times. This rearrangement joins TRBV2 to TRBJ2-1; D not certain. This CDR3 is built from 11 residues. CDR1 and CDR2 (germline): SNHLY, FYNNEI. The germline V and J ends were trimmed by 6 bases and 8 bases, with 8 bases remaining between them. The CDR3 DNA is TGTGCCAGCAGCCAAAGTGATGAGCAGTTCTTC. It codes for CASSQSDEQFF.

The chain employs TRBV9 and TRBJ2-2; the match to TRBD2 covers 10 bases. Germline V gene data show CDR1 as SGDLS and CDR2 as YYNGEE. The CDR3 is 15 residues long. Trimming cost V 4 bases and J 4 bases; bases outside gene matches: 4. CDR3 sequence reads: CASSTRTSGTGELFF. In nucleotides, the CDR3 is TGTGCCAGCAGCACCCGGACTAGCGGCACCGGGGAGCTGTTTTTT. Together with reference TRBV9 and TRBJ2-2, the CDR3 gives the full variable domain: DSGVTQTPKHLITATGQRVTLRCSPRSGDLSVYWYQQSLDQGLQFLIQYYNGEERAKGNILERFSAQQFPDLHSELNLSSLELGDSALYFCASSTRTSGTGELFFGEGSRLTVL.

Comments on this clone: The junction and the germline gene differ at one end; a read error may be behind it. This chain uses TRBV15 with TRBJ1-3; D is uncertain. The CDR3 sequence is 19 residues long. The V gene's germline CDR1 is LNHNV and CDR2 YYDKDF (reference sequence). CDR3 residues: CATSRDAVGIGGSGNTIYF. CDR3 nucleotide sequence: TGTGCCACCAGCAGAGATGCTGTAGGGATTGGAGGTTCTGGAAACACCATATACTTT.

The gene calls are TRBV28 and TRBJ2-3; 7 nucleotides agree with TRBD2. The germline V gene has CDR1 MDHEN and CDR2 SYDVKM. J was trimmed by 2 bases and V by 11 bases; bases with no gene match: 10. The CDR3 totals 14 residues. The CDR3: CACYGGTNTDTQYF. Here the CDR3 DNA reads TGTGCCTGTTACGGGGGGACCAACACAGATACGCAGTATTTT.

This chain links TRBV19 with TRBJ2-7; D possibly corresponds to TRBD2 (6 bases). Trimming pared 1 base from V and 0 bases from J, leaving 13 bases between. CDR1 and CDR2 (germline): LNHDA, SQIVND (reference sequence). The CDR3 has 16 residues. The CDR3 sequence: CASSIVWGVSSYEQYF. In DNA, the CDR3 is TGTGCCAGTAGTATAGTTTGGGGGGTTAGCTCCTACGAGCAGTACTTC.

Within the sample, this clone is medium-sized. V gene TRBV19 combines with J gene TRBJ2-3; TRBD2 aligns across 14 bases. The CDR3 covers 14 residues. CDR1 and CDR2 (germline): LNHDA, SQIVND (reference sequence). Here the CDR3 reads CATQGLAGVNTQYF. The CDR3 DNA reads as TGTGCTACCCAGGGACTAGCGGGAGTCAATACGCAGTATTTT.

This sequence joins TRBV30 and TRBJ1-6, with TRBD1 matching 11 bases. The V gene end was trimmed by 1 base and the J gene end by 6 bases; junction bases not matched to a gene: 8. This CDR3 contains 17 residues. Germline-derived CDR1 and CDR2 are GTSNPN and SVGIG (reference sequence). CDR3 nucleotides: TGTGCCTGGAGTGCCGGACAGGGGGCCTTCTCTAATTCACCCCTCCACTTT. Translated: CAWSAGQGAFSNSPLHF.

This clone is categorized as medium-sized. J is TRBJ2-3 and V is TRBV19, with 9 positions matching TRBD1. Germline CDR1 LNHDA, CDR2 SQIVND (reference sequence). Germline trimming cut 4 bases from V and 4 bases from J; bases unmatched to any gene: 6. The CDR3 has 15 amino acids. Here the CDR3 DNA reads TGTGCCAGTAGTACCCGGACAGGGGCTGCAGATACGCAGTATTTT. This encodes CASSTRTGAADTQYF.

The chain is built from TRBV12-3 or TRBV12-4 and TRBJ2-5, with 7 nucleotides matching TRBD1. The trim removed 7 bases at V and 4 bases at J, leaving 6 bases unmatched. CDR3 length: 13 amino acids. The CDR3 is CASTGTVRETQYF. CDR3 nucleotide sequence: TGTGCCAGCACAGGGACAGTTCGAGAGACCCAGTACTTC.